These 32 T cell receptor beta chains were all obtained from the same sample, sequenced in a study of technical replicates of blood from several donors. TCRdb's copy holds only in-frame clones and misses some; the assay was immunoSEQ multiplex PCR. The sample has some 91,000 clones; more than 90% are singletons. The specimen was T cells isolated from PBMCs. Every receptor here comes from a human donor in good health.

The rearrangement links TRBV10-3 to TRBJ2-3, with 7 bases aligning to TRBD1. This CDR3 comprises 16 residues. The V gene end was trimmed by 6 bases and the J gene end by 2 bases; junction bases not matched to a gene: 11. Germline assignment: CDR1 ENHRY and CDR2 SYGVKD. The DNA of the CDR3 is TGTGCCATCAGACCCTCGACAGGGAGCCCCACAGATACGCAGTATTTT. This translates into CAIRPSTGSPTDTQYF.

This chain connects TRBV4-1 to TRBJ1-1, with D unclear. V lost 1 base and J lost 5, with 2 bases in between. Germline V gene sequence: CDR1 MGHRA, CDR2 YSYEKL. The CDR3 is made up of 11 amino acids. The CDR3 region has the DNA TGCGCCAGCAGCCAAGCGACTGAAGCTTTCTTT. Its protein is CASSQATEAFF.

This chain's CDR3 is CASSEGQGNSPLHF. The CDR3 DNA follows: TGTGCCAGCAGCGAGGGACAGGGAAATTCACCCCTCCACTTT. This sequence joins TRBV6-1 and TRBJ1-6, with 9 bases that match TRBD1. This CDR3 comprises 14 residues. Germline V CDR1 and CDR2: MNHNS, SASEGT. V was clipped by 6 bases and J by 7 bases; unmatched bases: 4.

This chain uses TRBV9 with TRBJ2-1, with 7 bases identical to TRBD2. This CDR3 contains 14 residues. Germline values: CDR1 SGDLS, CDR2 YYNGEE. J gave up 2 bases and V 4 bases, and 3 bases lay outside the gene matches. CDR3 loop: CASSTTSAYNEQFF. CDR3 DNA sequence: TGTGCCAGCAGCACAACTAGCGCCTACAATGAGCAGTTCTTC.

The chain joins TRBV6-1 to TRBJ2-1; 8 bases align to TRBD1. CDR1 and CDR2 (germline): MNHNS, SASEGT. This CDR3 contains 14 residues. V trimming: 4 bases; J trimming: 9 bases; junction bases outside the gene matches: 8. This CDR3 is CASSGTGMVGEQFF. Here the CDR3 DNA reads TGTGCCAGCAGTGGGACAGGGATGGTGGGTGAGCAGTTCTTC.

This sequence joins TRBV19 and TRBJ1-2, with D possibly matching TRBD1 (6 bases). Germline values: CDR1 LNHDA, CDR2 SQIVND (reference sequence). The CDR3 runs to 13 residues. V was trimmed by 3 bases and J by 8 bases, leaving 13 bases between them. The CDR3 DNA sequence: TGTGCCAGTAGTATGGGGGCAGGGGACGGCTACACCTTC. Protein: CASSMGAGDGYTF. Complete variable domain (other parts from reference TRBV19 and TRBJ1-2): DGGITQSPKYLFRKEGQNVTLSCEQNLNHDAMYWYRQDPGQGLRLIYYSQIVNDFQKGDIAEGYSVSREKKESFPLTVTSAQKNPTAFYLCASSMGAGDGYTFGSGTRLTVV.

In this sample, this clone turned up once. This CDR3 is CAWSRGQDNLEKLFF. CDR3 sequence (DNA): TGTGCCTGGAGTAGGGGACAGGATAATCTGGAAAAACTGTTTTTT. The chain links TRBV30 to TRBJ1-4, with 8 bases lining up with TRBD1. This CDR3 region has 15 residues. CDR1 is GTSNPN and CDR2 is SVGIG in the germline V gene (reference sequence). Unmatched junction bases numbered 10, after V lost 2 bases and J lost 8 bases. Supplemented by reference TRBV30 and TRBJ1-4, the full variable domain reads SQTIHQWPATLVQPVGSPLSLECTVEGTSNPNLYWYRQAAGRGLQLLFYSVGIGQISSEVPQNLSASRPQDRQFILSSKKLLLSDSGFYLCAWSRGQDNLEKLFFGSGTQLSVL.

This clone was counted a single time. This chain links TRBV29-1 with TRBJ2-5; 10 nucleotides agree with TRBD2. The CDR3 is 16 amino acids. Trimming cost V 5 bases and J 0 bases; bases outside gene matches: 9. Germline CDR1 SQVTM, CDR2 ANQGSEA. The CDR3 DNA sequence: TGCAGCGTTTCTGGACTAGCGGAGGCGAACCAAGAGACCCAGTACTTC. Translation: CSVSGLAEANQETQYF.

Only one count was recorded for this clone. The CDR3 loop is CASSLGQGVYGYTF. CDR3 sequence (DNA): TGTGCCAGCAGCTTAGGACAGGGCGTCTATGGCTACACCTTC. This rearrangement joins TRBV7-9 to TRBJ1-2; 7 bases align to TRBD1. Germline V gene sequence: CDR1 SEHNR, CDR2 FQNEAQ (reference sequence). The trim removed 1 base at V and 4 bases at J, leaving 3 bases unmatched. CDR3 length: 14 residues.

V usage is TRBV19 and J usage is TRBJ2-1; 12 bases are a match to TRBD2. Losses at the gene ends were 3 bases for V and 1 base for J; bases not matched to a gene: 4. This CDR3 contains 17 residues. Germline V lookup: CDR1 LNHDA, CDR2 SQIVND (reference sequence). CDR3 DNA: TGTGCCAGTAGTATGACGACTAGCGGGGGATCCTACAATGAGCAGTTCTTC. Its translation: CASSMTTSGGSYNEQFF.

This clone was detected a few times. The chain employs TRBV4-1 and TRBJ2-1; tentative D call: TRBD2 (5 bases). Germline CDR1 and CDR2: MGHRA and YSYEKL. This CDR3 region has 18 residues. V lost 3 bases to trimming and J lost 7 bases, with 25 bases between them. This CDR3 reads CASSHQPPGIDVWNEQFF. The CDR3 coding sequence is TGCGCCAGCAGCCATCAACCTCCCGGGATAGACGTATGGAATGAGCAGTTCTTC.

This clone was observed once. At the DNA level, this CDR3 is encoded by other sequences in the same sample as well. CDR3 sequence: CASSPRLAGATDTQYF. The DNA for the CDR3 is TGTGCCAGCTCACCACGACTAGCGGGGGCCACAGATACGCAGTATTTT. This chain links TRBV18 with TRBJ2-3, with 12 bases lining up with TRBD2. V shed 1 base and J 2 bases; nucleotides not matched to a gene: 1. The CDR3 extends over 16 amino acids. Germline V gene lookup returns CDR1 KGHSH and CDR2 LQKENI.

As DNA, the CDR3 is TGCGCCAGCAGTGACGTGGTCGTCCGGAATGAGCAGTTCTTC. Translation: CASSDVVVRNEQFF. The chain recombines TRBV10-2 with TRBJ2-1, with D uncertain. The CDR3 runs to 14 residues. Germline V gene data show CDR1 as WSHSY and CDR2 as SAAADI. V was clipped by 3 bases and J by 7 bases, with 13 bases between them.

The chain is built from TRBV19 and TRBJ2-6; D unclear. The V gene's germline CDR1 is LNHDA and CDR2 SQIVND (reference sequence). This CDR3 contains 16 residues. V lost 5 bases, J lost 0 bases, and 11 bases lay in between. For the CDR3, the DNA is TGTGCCAGTAGTGCACCAAGGAGCTCTGGGGCCAACGTCCTGACTTTC. This codes for CASSAPRSSGANVLTF.

J is TRBJ2-5 and V is TRBV7-2, with a tentative D call TRBD2 (5 bases). In germline, CDR1 is SGHTA, CDR2 FQGNSA. The CDR3 is made up of 13 amino acids. Trimming removed 8 bases at V and 1 base at J, with 11 bases between. The CDR3 nucleotides read TGTGCCAGCCGGCCGACTATCCAAGAGACCCAGTACTTC. Its translation is CASRPTIQETQYF.

CDR3 in amino acids: CASYQGSGELFF. CDR3 in DNA: TGTGCCAGTTATCAGGGTTCCGGGGAGCTGTTTTTT. The chain employs TRBV19 and TRBJ2-2; a weak D match, TRBD1 (5 bases). CDR3 size: 12 residues. Germline V lookup: CDR1 LNHDA, CDR2 SQIVND (reference sequence). Trimming shortened V by 8 bases and J by 6 bases, and 10 bases separated the two germline ends.

This chain joins TRBV6-5 and TRBJ2-7; 11 bases agree with TRBD2. This CDR3 has 15 amino acids. V was clipped by 6 bases and J by 2 bases; unmatched bases: 6. CDR1 and CDR2 from the germline V gene are MNHEY and SVGAGI. CDR3 residues: CASRPGTSGAYEQYF. CDR3 nucleotides: TGTGCCAGCAGACCCGGGACTAGCGGAGCCTACGAGCAGTACTTC.

The chain couples TRBV7-2 to TRBJ2-1, with D perhaps matching TRBD1 (5 bases). In germline, CDR1 is SGHTA, CDR2 FQGNSA. The V end was cut by 1 base, the J end by 3 bases, with 10 bases between. There are 15 residues in the CDR3. Here the CDR3 DNA reads TGTGCCAGCAGCTTAGAGACGCAGGGCTACAATGAGCAGTTCTTC. It codes for CASSLETQGYNEQFF.

V and J are TRBV11-2 and TRBJ2-7, with D uncertain. CDR3 length: 12 amino acids. Germline lookup yields CDR1 SGHAT and CDR2 FQNNGV. Trimming took 8 bases from V and 0 from J, leaving 8 bases between them. CDR3 sequence (DNA): TGTGCCAGCCGTGGCTCCTCCTACGAGCAGTACTTC. This encodes CASRGSSYEQYF.

The chain is built from TRBV29-1 and TRBJ1-1, with D tentatively TRBD1 (5 bases). The CDR3 has 13 amino acids. V lost 2 bases and J 5 bases, leaving 12 bases between the germline ends. Germline CDR1 reads SQVTM; CDR2 reads ANQGSEA. CDR3 amino acids: CSVERQGGTEAFF. The DNA for the CDR3 is TGCAGCGTTGAAAGGCAGGGAGGAACTGAAGCTTTCTTT.

V and J are TRBV7-9 and TRBJ1-5, with D maybe TRBD1 (5 bases). Germline CDR1 reads SEHNR; CDR2 reads FQNEAQ (reference sequence). This CDR3 is 18 amino acids long. The V end lost 3 bases, the J end lost 2 bases, and 20 bases lay between the germline ends. This chain's CDR3 is CASSFGQGGRLGNQPQHF. CDR3 DNA: TGTGCCAGCAGCTTTGGCCAGGGCGGACGACTCGGCAATCAGCCCCAGCATTTT. Together with reference TRBV7-9 and TRBJ1-5, the CDR3 gives the full variable domain: DTGVSQNPRHKITKRGQNVTFRCDPISEHNRLYWYRQTLGQGPEFLTYFQNEAQLEKSRLLSDRFSAERPKGSFSTLEIQRTEQGDSAMYLCASSFGQGGRLGNQPQHFGDGTRLSIL.

The chain carries TRBV28 and TRBJ1-2; D is possibly TRBD1 (6 bases). The CDR3 runs 13 residues. Germline V gene lookup returns CDR1 MDHEN and CDR2 SYDVKM. Between the trimmed V and J ends, which lost 7 bases and 4 bases, there was a span of 13 bases. The CDR3 sequence: CASNPTGLYGYTF. The CDR3 DNA is TGTGCCAGCAATCCTACAGGGCTCTATGGCTACACCTTC.

The chain recombines TRBV7-8 with TRBJ2-7; D gene uncertain. CDR3 length: 13 residues. Looked up from germline, CDR1 is SGHVS and CDR2 is FQNEAQ. Trimming left V 8 bases short and J 4 bases short, with 15 bases between. CDR3 coding DNA: TGTGCCAGCTCTACTGCTGTCTCATACGAGCAGTACTTC. This translates into CASSTAVSYEQYF.

This chain joins TRBV4-1 and TRBJ2-1, with D possibly TRBD1 on 6 matching bases. Germline V lookup: CDR1 MGHRA, CDR2 YSYEKL. Trimming took 1 base from V and 4 from J, leaving 11 bases between them. This CDR3 has 15 amino acids. CDR3 coding DNA: TGCGCCAGCAGCCAAGGAGGGACAAGTTACAATGAGCAGTTCTTC. Amino acid sequence: CASSQGGTSYNEQFF.

V and J are TRBV7-8 and TRBJ2-1, with 9 bases aligning to TRBD1. The junction had 11 bases not matched to a gene; V was cut back by 1 base and J by 7 bases. Germline V gene lookup returns CDR1 SGHVS and CDR2 FQNEAQ. This CDR3 has 17 amino acids. In nucleotides, the CDR3 is TGTGCCAGCAGCTTAGATTACGGGACAGGGTTAAGGAATGAGCAGTTCTTC. It yields the protein CASSLDYGTGLRNEQFF.

The chain uses TRBV29-1 and TRBJ1-2; TRBD1 matches at 7 bases. V shed 7 bases, J shed 6 bases, and the junction held 11 bases outside the gene matches. The CDR3 extends over 13 amino acids. Germline assignment: CDR1 SQVTM and CDR2 ANQGSEA. This CDR3 reads CSAMDRQGDGYTF. CDR3 sequence (DNA): TGCAGCGCCATGGACAGACAGGGAGATGGCTACACCTTC.

This chain joins TRBV9 and TRBJ2-1; the match to TRBD1 covers 7 bases. Germline assignment: CDR1 SGDLS and CDR2 YYNGEE. CDR3 length equals 15 residues. V was pared by 4 bases and J by 7 bases, with 11 bases of the junction left unmatched. The CDR3 loop is CASSPTGQLGNEQFF. The CDR3 DNA sequence: TGTGCCAGCAGCCCGACAGGGCAACTGGGTAATGAGCAGTTCTTC.

J is TRBJ2-7 and V is TRBV28, with 8 positions matching TRBD1. Germline V lookup: CDR1 MDHEN, CDR2 SYDVKM. This CDR3 region has 15 residues. V lost 5 bases, J lost 2 bases, and 8 bases stayed unmatched. The CDR3: CASSPLTGVAYEQYF. CDR3 coding DNA: TGTGCCAGCAGTCCACTGACAGGGGTTGCCTACGAGCAGTACTTC. The variable domain in full, completed from reference TRBV28 and TRBJ2-7, reads DVKVTQSSRYLVKRTGEKVFLECVQDMDHENMFWYRQDPGLGLRLIYFSYDVKMKEKGDIPEGYSVSREKKERFSLILESASTNQTSMYLCASSPLTGVAYEQYFGPGTRLTVT.

The chain uses TRBV11-3 and TRBJ2-1, with D perhaps matching TRBD2 (6 bases). The CDR3 length is 18 residues. With 2 bases removed from V and 1 base from J, the gap between germline ends came to 18 bases. From germline, CDR1 is SGHNT and CDR2 YENEEA. CDR3 nucleotides: TGTGCCAGCAGCTTACGTGCCCCTAGGAGGGCATCCTACAATGAGCAGTTCTTC. Translation: CASSLRAPRRASYNEQFF.

With regard to this clone: A read error may produce the germline difference seen at one junction end. The chain combines TRBV7-3 with TRBJ1-1; TRBD1 matches 8 bases. Germline loops: CDR1 SGHTA, CDR2 FQGTGA. CDR3 size: 13 residues. The CDR3 region is CASSVTQGGKAFF. The CDR3 DNA follows: TGTGCCAGCAGCGTAACACAGGGGGGCAAAGCTTTCTTT. Full variable domain (outside the CDR3, taken from reference TRBV7-3 and TRBJ1-1): GAGVSQTPSNKVTEKGKYVELRCDPISGHTALYWYRQSLGQGPEFLIYFQGTGAADDSGLPNDRFFAVRPEGSVSTLKIQRTERGDSAVYLCASSVTQGGKAFFGQGTRLTVV.

This chain joins TRBV14 and TRBJ2-2; no reliable D call. CDR3 size: 14 residues. The V gene's germline CDR1 is SGHDN and CDR2 FVKESK. Trimming pared 1 base from V and 6 bases from J, leaving 9 bases between. The chain's CDR3 is CASSQVRAPGELFF. CDR3 coding DNA: TGTGCCAGCAGCCAAGTTAGAGCACCCGGGGAGCTGTTTTTT.

This chain joins TRBV28 and TRBJ2-7; 7 nucleotides line up with TRBD1. From germline, CDR1 is MDHEN and CDR2 SYDVKM. The CDR3 is made up of 12 amino acids. Trimming at V came to 3 bases and at J to 6 bases, leaving 2 bases not matched to a gene. CDR3 bases: TGTGCCAGCAGTTTGCGGACAGGCGAGCAGTACTTC. This codes for CASSLRTGEQYF. Together with reference TRBV28 and TRBJ2-7, the CDR3 gives the full variable domain: DVKVTQSSRYLVKRTGEKVFLECVQDMDHENMFWYRQDPGLGLRLIYFSYDVKMKEKGDIPEGYSVSREKKERFSLILESASTNQTSMYLCASSLRTGEQYFGPGTRLTVT.